This T cell receptor (beta chain) was sequenced for a study of CXCR3-negative and CXCR3-positive naive CD8 T cells. Remarks on this clonotype: The target antigen is unknown.

Notes on the study in general: Diversity in memory CD8+ cells fell much lower than the comparably high levels seen in both naive subsets. A higher hydrophobicity marked the TRB CDR3s of CXCR3-positive naive cells versus CXCR3-negative naive cells.

The CDR3 contains 13 residues. CDR1 SQVTM and CDR2 ANQGSEA come from the germline V gene. 5' RACE with UMI labels generated the TRB cDNA libraries. From its re-call of the 5' RACE reads, TCRdb lists each CDR3 protein once, without DNA. Its clone listing holds tens of thousands of distinct CDR3 sequences. The naive CD8+ gate required CD45RO-CCR7+CD27+CD95- phenotype. Sequenced sample: naive CXCR3- CD8+ T cells from blood. Subset meaning: CD45RO-CCR7+CD27+CD95- naive CD8+ T cells lacking CXCR3 (TNR3-). The chain uses TRBV29-1 and TRBJ2-7; without DNA, the TCRdb call of TRBD2 cannot be checked. The TCR was taken from a human donor in good health. Some clones in this sample may be carry-over from other donors' samples. CDR3 sequence: CSVQTSMGYEQYF.